This T cell receptor (beta chain) was profiled in a study of shared clonotypes between healthy human individuals. The CDR3 length is 13 residues. Per the germline V gene, CDR1 is MNHNS and CDR2 is SASEGT. Deletions cut 7 bases from V and 1 base from J, with 5 bases between. Sequencing used immunoSEQ multiplex PCR; TCRdb keeps in-frame clones, though not all of them. Here the sample spans 2 million to 3 million clones, 80% to 95% being singletons. The material sequenced was naive CD4+ T cells from PBMCs. The subset is: CD45RA+ positively selected. The source is a man aged 18 to 30 in good health. Some clones in this sample may be carry-over from other donors' samples. V usage is TRBV6-1 and J usage is TRBJ2-6, with D unclear. As DNA, the CDR3 is TGTGCCAGCAAATGGTCTGGGGCCAACGTCCTGACTTTC. Amino acids: CASKWSGANVLTF.